Listed below are T cell receptor beta chains from one sample, sequenced in a study of graft-versus-host responses after intestinal transplantation. Here immunoSEQ multiplex PCR was the method, and the copy in TCRdb shows in-frame clones only, minus some. The sample comprises 75,000 to 100,000 clones, 86% of which are singletons, and 1.4% rests with the top ten. Sequenced material: PBMCs, taken 255 days after intestinal transplant. The receptors shown here come from a human patient who received an intestinal transplant, so some T cells may come from the graft donor. Both conserved end residues are part of each CDR3. D genes are given only for firm matches. Expanded clones are given a class, and other clones once, few, many or no size at all.

clone_size j_call v_call d_call cdr3_length cdr3_nt cdr3_aa
- TRBJ2-2 TRBV30 - 14 TGTGCCTCCAACCAGGCTTCGAACACCGGGGAGCTGTTTTTT CASNQASNTGELFF
- TRBJ2-3 TRBV27 TRBD1 14 TGTGCCAGCAGGGGACAGCCTCGCACAGATACGCAGTATTTT CASRGQPRTDTQYF
- TRBJ2-5 TRBV5-1 TRBD2 15 TGCGCCAGCAGCTTGGGTTGGGACTACCGGGAGACCCAGTACTTC CASSLGWDYRETQYF
- TRBJ2-2 TRBV5-4 TRBD2 17 TGTGCCAGCAGCCGGGGGGGGAGGGTAGCGAACACCGGGGAGCTGTTTTTT CASSRGGRVANTGELFF
once TRBJ1-2 TRBV7-2 TRBD1 15 TGTGCCAGCAGCCGGGACAGGCCTACTAACTATGGCTACACCTTC CASSRDRPTNYGYTF
- TRBJ2-1 TRBV5-6 TRBD1 15 TGTGCCAGCAGCGATGGACAGGGAGGTGGGAATGAGCAGTTCTTC CASSDGQGGGNEQFF
- TRBJ2-1 TRBV9 - 15 TGTGCCAGCAGCGTAAGCCCGTCCACCCCCTCTGAGCAGTTCTTC CASSVSPSTPSEQFF
once TRBJ1-2 TRBV28 - 12 TGTGCCAGCAGTTCAATTGGACAGGGCTACACCTTC CASSSIGQGYTF
- TRBJ2-1 TRBV10-1 - 12 TGCGCCAGCTATAGGACGAGGCATGAGCAGTTCTTC CASYRTRHEQFF
- TRBJ1-6 TRBV2 TRBD1 14 TGTGCCAGCAGACAGGGGGTGAATAATTCACCCCTCCACTTT CASRQGVNNSPLHF
- TRBJ2-1 TRBV4-1 TRBD2 17 TGCGCCAGCAGCCAAGTCTTAGCGGGCGAGGCCTACAATGAGCAGTTCTTC CASSQVLAGEAYNEQFF
- TRBJ2-2 TRBV27 TRBD1 15 TGTGCCAGCTACCCGGGACAGGGTCGTTTCGGGGAGCTGTTTTTT CASYPGQGRFGELFF
once TRBJ2-3 TRBV19 TRBD1 15 TGTGCCAGTAGTATTGCGGTAACAGGGGCAGATACGCAGTATTTT CASSIAVTGADTQYF
- TRBJ1-6 TRBV4-3 - 14 TGCGCCAGCAGCCAAGTTTCCTATAATTCACCCCTCCACTTT CASSQVSYNSPLHF
- TRBJ2-3 TRBV7-3 - 13 TGTGCCAGCAGCTTAAATCTCCTAGATACGCAGTATTTT CASSLNLLDTQYF
- TRBJ1-4 TRBV25-1 - 16 TGTGCCAGCAGTGAGGGGGTCGGGGCAACTAATGAAAAACTGTTTTTT CASSEGVGATNEKLFF